This TCR beta chain was recovered during a study of post-analysis software for immune sequencing data. Study in general: Several disease courses (relapsing-remitting, secondary progressive and progressive-relapsing) of multiple sclerosis were included.

Included in the TCR beta cDNA libraries were unique molecular identifiers. The yield from roughly 1 to 10 million T cells was around 500,000 cDNA molecules in total. TCRdb redid the calling of the PCR reads with MiXCR, one entry per CDR3 protein. The repertoire holds around 440,000 distinct CDR3 sequences, over 35% seen once, with around 10% in the top ten. Comments on this clonotype: Its antigen is unknown. A junction boundary mismatches the germline segment, possibly from a read error.

This CDR3 is 16 amino acids long. Germline V gene data show CDR1 as SGHRS and CDR2 as YFSETQ. Findings and limits, study-wide: Normalized Chao1 diversity was significantly reduced in patients versus controls. Five or six TRBV segments appeared more often in patients than in controls, and TRBV5-6, TRBV5-1 and TRBV20-1 were among these.

The specimen sequenced was blood. The gene calls are TRBV5-1 and TRBJ2-1, with D uncertain. This clonotype was sampled from a girl between 5 and 17 years old with multiple sclerosis. In nucleotides, the CDR3 is TGCGCCAGCAGCAACGGGCGTCCCCTCTCAGACAATGAGCAGGTCTTC. It encodes CASSNGRPLSDNEQVF.